A selection of T cell receptor beta chains follows, all from one sample in a study of blood T cell repertoires in COVID-19. Sequencing was performed with immunoSEQ multiplex PCR; in TCRdb, only in-frame clones are kept and a portion is missing. The data contain 80,000 to 100,000 clones, about 89% of them singletons. Sequences were obtained from peripheral blood. Receptors originate from a human donor in a cohort sampled during active COVID-19. Both conserved end residues are part of each CDR3. D genes are given only for firm matches. Rows give clone size only sometimes, using once, few, many, or a class for an expanded clone.

TRBJ2-7 TRBD2 TRBV28 - TGTGCCAGCAGTTTACCTCAGGGAGGGCCCTACGAGCAGTACTTC CASSLPQGGPYEQYF
TRBJ1-4 TRBD1 TRBV5-1 once TGCGCCAGCAGCCGCTCGGGACAGGTGGGAGCTAATGAAAAACTGTTTTTT CASSRSGQVGANEKLFF
TRBJ2-7 TRBD1 TRBV18 - TGTGCCAGCTCACCGGGACAGGGGAAGAACGAGCAGTACTTC CASSPGQGKNEQYF
TRBJ1-5 - TRBV9 few TGTGCCAGCAGCGTAGGGACATTAGGCAATCAGCCCCAGCATTTT CASSVGTLGNQPQHF
TRBJ1-6 - TRBV9 - TGTGCCAGCAGCTGGAGACAGGATAATTCACCCCTCCACTTT CASSWRQDNSPLHF
TRBJ1-2 - TRBV28 once TGTGCCAGCAGTTTGAGCGGCAAAGTCACCTTC CASSLSGKVTF
TRBJ1-1 TRBD1 TRBV5-4 - TGTGCCAGCAGGACCGGGACAGGGTTGGGAACTGAAGCTTTCTTT CASRTGTGLGTEAFF
TRBJ2-2 TRBD2 TRBV7-3 - TGTGCCAGCAGCTTAGGGACTAGCATTGATACCGGGGAGCTGTTTTTT CASSLGTSIDTGELFF
TRBJ2-1 - TRBV5-1 - TGCGCCAGCAGTTCCGAGAATTACTACAATGAGCAGTTCTTC CASSSENYYNEQFF
TRBJ1-6 - TRBV5-1 - TGCGCCAGCAGCCCTCGTGAGAAATCACCCCTCCACTTT CASSPREKSPLHF
TRBJ2-3 - TRBV27 - TGTGCCAGCAGGGCCAATTGGCCCCCGACGCAGTATTTT CASRANWPPTQYF
TRBJ1-5 TRBD1 TRBV18 - TGTGCCAGCTCACAGGGACAGGGGGTTGGGCAGCCCCAGCATTTT CASSQGQGVGQPQHF
TRBJ2-6 - TRBV5-4 - TGTGCCAGCAGCTCACGACAATCTGGGGCCAACGTCCTGACTTTC CASSSRQSGANVLTF
TRBJ2-2 - TRBV3-1/TRBV3-2 - TGTGCCAGCAGCCAAGATTTTTCGGGCACCGGGGAGCTGTTTTTT CASSQDFSGTGELFF
TRBJ2-3 - TRBV9 - TGTGCCAGCAGCGCGGAAGGGGGAGTCACAGATACGCAGTATTTT CASSAEGGVTDTQYF
TRBJ2-3 TRBD1 TRBV9 - TGTGCCAGCAGCCAAGGGGACAGCCCCACGAATACGCAGTATTTT CASSQGDSPTNTQYF
TRBJ2-2 - TRBV3-1/TRBV3-2 - TGTGCCAGCAGCCACCGGGGGGCAGGGTACACCGGGGAGCTGTTTTTT CASSHRGAGYTGELFF
TRBJ1-2 - TRBV18 - TGTGCCAGCTCACCAAATGGCGGAGAGTGGTATGGCTACACCTTC CASSPNGGEWYGYTF
TRBJ1-1 - TRBV9 - TGTGCCAGCAGCGGATCAGGCGCCATGAACACTGAAGCTTTCTTT CASSGSGAMNTEAFF
TRBJ2-7 TRBD2 TRBV24-1 few TGTGCCACCAGTGATCCCCTAGCGGGAGTCGAGCAGTACTTC CATSDPLAGVEQYF
TRBJ2-5 - TRBV21-1 - TGTGCCAGCAGCAGATCCGGGACAGGGGTATTGGGAGGTGCGGAAGAGACCCAGTACTTC CASSRSGTGVLGGAEETQYF
TRBJ1-5 - TRBV10-3 - TGTGCCTCAAAGACTGACCATAGCAATCAGCCCCAGCATTTT CASKTDHSNQPQHF